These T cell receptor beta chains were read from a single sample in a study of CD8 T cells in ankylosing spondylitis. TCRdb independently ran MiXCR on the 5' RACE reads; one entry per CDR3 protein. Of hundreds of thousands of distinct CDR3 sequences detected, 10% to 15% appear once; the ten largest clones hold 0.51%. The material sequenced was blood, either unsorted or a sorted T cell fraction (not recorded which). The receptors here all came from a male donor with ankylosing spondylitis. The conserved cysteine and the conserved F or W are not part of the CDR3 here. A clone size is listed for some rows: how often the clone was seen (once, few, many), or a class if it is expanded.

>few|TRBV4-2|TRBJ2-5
ASSLEMTGGYQETQY
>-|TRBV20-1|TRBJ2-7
SARDRHGFYEQY
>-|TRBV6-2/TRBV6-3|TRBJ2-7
ASSWVGEQY
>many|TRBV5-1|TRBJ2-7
ASSFENSYEQY
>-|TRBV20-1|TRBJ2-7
SASPGGREQY
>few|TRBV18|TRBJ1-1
ASSPRQGMGTEAF
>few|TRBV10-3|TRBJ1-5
AISASDSLDQPQH
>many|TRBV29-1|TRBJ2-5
SVVTGDQETQY
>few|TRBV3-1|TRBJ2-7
ASTQRRETHEQY
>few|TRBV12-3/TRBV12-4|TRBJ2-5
ASSFRRGYGTQY
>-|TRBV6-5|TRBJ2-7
ASSYSLAVTSYEQY
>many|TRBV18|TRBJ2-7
ASSPSPVGTYEQY
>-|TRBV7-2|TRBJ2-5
ASSQGGAETQY
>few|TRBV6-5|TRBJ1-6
ASSWGDRANSPLH
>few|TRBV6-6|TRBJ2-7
ASRGTFGVEQY
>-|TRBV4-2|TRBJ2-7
ASSQRGYRDEQY